This TCR beta chain came from a study of T cell changes during pregnancy in multiple sclerosis. The CDR3 has 13 residues. The germline gives CDR1 SNHLY, CDR2 FYNNEI. Deletions cut 1 base from V and 10 bases from J, with 8 bases between. Sequenced by immunoSEQ multiplex PCR; TCRdb stores in-frame clones only, minus some. The sample gives 37,000 or so clones, 90% to 95% of which show up once; 0.47% is in the top ten. The TCR was taken from a female donor in good health, enrolled as a control in a pregnancy study. The input for sequencing was CD4+ T cells from peripheral blood mononuclear cells, taken in the second trimester of pregnancy. The chain employs TRBV2 and TRBJ1-6; possibly TRBD1 for D (5 bases). The CDR3 region is CASSEEGLSPLHF. In nucleotides, the CDR3 is TGTGCCAGCAGTGAAGAGGGGTTGTCACCCCTCCACTTT. The whole variable domain, remainder taken from reference TRBV2 and TRBJ1-6, is EPEVTQTPSHQVTQMGQEVILRCVPISNHLYFYWYRQILGQKVEFLVSFYNNEISEKSEIFDDQFSVERPDGSNFTLKIRSTKLEDSAMYFCASSEEGLSPLHFGNGTRLTVT.